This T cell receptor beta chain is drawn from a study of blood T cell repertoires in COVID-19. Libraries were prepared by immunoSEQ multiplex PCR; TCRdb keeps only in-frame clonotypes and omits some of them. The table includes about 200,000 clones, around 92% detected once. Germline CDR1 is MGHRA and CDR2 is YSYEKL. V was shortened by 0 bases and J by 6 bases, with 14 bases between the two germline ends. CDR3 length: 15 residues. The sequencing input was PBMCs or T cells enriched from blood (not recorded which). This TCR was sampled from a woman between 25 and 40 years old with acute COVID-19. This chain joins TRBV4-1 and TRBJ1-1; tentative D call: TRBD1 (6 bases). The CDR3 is CASSQDKGEGAEAFF. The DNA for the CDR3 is TGCGCCAGCAGCCAAGATAAGGGGGAAGGCGCTGAAGCTTTCTTT.